This T cell receptor beta chain comes out of a study of T cell responses to AZD1222 COVID-19 vaccine. Study-level points and caveats: Donors skewed white British and female; clonal diversity was possibly underestimated. Of spike-specific TCRs, nearly half reportedly target regions left unmutated in variants. Researchers took repertoire samples only after the peak T cell response had come.

Losses at the gene ends were 2 bases for V and 5 bases for J; bases not matched to a gene: 6. Germline CDR1 and CDR2: LNHNV and YYDKDF (reference sequence). The CDR3 spans 15 residues. This clone was detected only a few times. No antigen is known for it. Using immunoSEQ multiplex PCR, the repertoire was profiled, and TCRdb retains in-frame clones only, with some absent. Among 100,000 to 150,000 clones, around 90% were seen once, and the ten largest hold about 4%. The clonotype comes from an adult in good health. V usage is TRBV15 and J usage is TRBJ2-4, with 7 bases identical to TRBD1. This material consisted of peripheral blood, taken on day 0 of MenACWY control vaccination. The CDR3 here is CATSRYGQEQNIQYF. For the CDR3, the DNA is TGTGCCACCAGCAGATATGGACAGGAGCAAAACATTCAGTACTTC.